A selection of T cell receptor beta chains follows, all from one sample in a study of blood T cell repertoires in COVID-19. Clones were sequenced by immunoSEQ multiplex PCR, and TCRdb holds only the in-frame ones, with some missing. Of about 110,000 clones listed, under 75% are singletons. Input material: peripheral blood. The receptor source for this set is a man older than 75 with acute or convalescent COVID-19. CDR3s include the opening cysteine and the closing phenylalanine or tryptophan.

j_gene,v_gene,CDR3aa
TRBJ2-3,TRBV6-5,CASRPSTGWADTQYF
TRBJ2-1,TRBV7-9,CASSPTGGEAGEQFF
TRBJ1-1,TRBV25-1,CASSPGDATEAFF
TRBJ1-2,TRBV21-1,CASSAGLANGYTF
TRBJ2-2,TRBV10-3,CAISARDLLTGELFF
TRBJ1-1,TRBV28,CASSHRTEAFF
TRBJ2-5,TRBV5-1,CASSLRLAGGPLHF
TRBJ2-7,TRBV29-1,CSRRVPGFTYEQYF
TRBJ2-5,TRBV3-1/TRBV3-2,CASSRRTTDSYF
TRBJ2-2,TRBV19,CASRKTGTGDTGELFF
TRBJ2-4,TRBV4-3,CASSQAGGSNIQYF
TRBJ1-5,TRBV21-1,CASNPTTRAYSNQPQHF
TRBJ2-1,TRBV4-3,CASSQDSGSLPGEQFF
TRBJ1-1,TRBV27,CASSLSSGMMNTEAFF
TRBJ2-1,TRBV19,CASSLDIHYNEQFF
TRBJ2-1,TRBV20-1,CSGLGNEQFF
TRBJ2-2,TRBV18,CASSPETGVTGELFF
TRBJ1-2,TRBV28,CASTTQGRGYTF
TRBJ1-2,TRBV28,CASSLVRRVGYTF
TRBJ1-5,TRBV28,CASSTTGPQPQHF
TRBJ2-5,TRBV11-3,CASSSRNQETQYF
TRBJ2-3,TRBV29-1,CSVGPRPGLAGGHSTDTQYF
TRBJ2-2,TRBV7-2,CASSFAGGPGTGELFF
TRBJ1-1,TRBV7-6,CASSLESYTEAFF
TRBJ1-1,TRBV6-2/TRBV6-3,CASSRGSNTEAFF
TRBJ1-5,TRBV5-5,CASSREGNQPQHF
TRBJ1-1,TRBV7-6,CASSPQRAEAFF
TRBJ1-5,TRBV30,CAWSRGGGGQPQHF
TRBJ2-5,TRBV15,CATSRGGTPHPYF
TRBJ2-2,TRBV21-1,CASSPLAGENTGELFF
TRBJ2-7,TRBV6-2/TRBV6-3,CASSRLAGAYEQYF
TRBJ2-1,TRBV10-3,CAISRLLANEQFF
TRBJ2-2,TRBV19,CASSISGPNTGELFF
TRBJ1-4,TRBV28,CASSKTGSFATNEKLFF
TRBJ2-5,TRBV28,CASGDRSGETQYF
TRBJ2-2,TRBV27,CASSLGSAAGELFF
TRBJ2-7,TRBV27,CASSPSGGSYEQYF
TRBJ2-7,TRBV27,CASSFRDRGTGVDF